This T cell receptor (beta chain) was recovered during a study of T cell responses to AZD1222 COVID-19 vaccine listed by TCRdb under 2021. In the study overall: TCR sequencing was performed for roughly 250 trial participants, of whom roughly 200 were given two doses of AZD1222 and around 25 were given two doses of MenACWY control vaccine. Enrollment into the trials was organized by age into subgroups of 18-55, 56-69 and 70-plus years, and those subgroups contained roughly 150, 30 and 60 TCR-sequenced participants, respectively.

The CDR3 regions of human TCRbeta chains were analyzed by immunosequencing. On the study's bioinformatics: Repertoire TCRs were checked for matches against a reference library of SARS-CoV-2-specific TCRs that had been generated using the MIRA antigen-specificity platform. Breadth was defined as the fraction of unique TCRs that were SARS-CoV-2-associated, and depth was defined as the fraction of total T cells that were SARS-CoV-2-associated. Using the MIRA data, each spike-specific TCR was assigned both to the spike region to which the TCR was reactive and to a CD4 or CD8 class. Log10-transformed breadth and depth values were compared by one-way ANOVA with Sidak's multiple comparisons tests. This is the immuneACCESS table as TCRdb keeps it, with only in-frame sequences that have V and J called. A part of the clones is gone; compared with another copy, unresolved V genes explain less than half, and the rest is unexplained. From that table come the V and J calls and clone size; the DNA was used to work out D and trimming. The sample contains approximately 80,000 clones, 88% of them found a single time. Roughly 5% of the sample belongs to the ten largest clones.

Per the publication, the time point label means: baseline before first vaccination. The sample's treatment or condition label is to be understood as: meningococcal conjugate vaccine given as trial control. Vaccinee samples were obtained from the UK trials COV001 and COV002, which included a single-blind randomized controlled phase 2/3 trial of AZD1222 (ChAdOx1 nCoV-19) in healthy adults. For TCRbeta chain sequencing, PBMC samples were collected from trial participants at day 0 and at day 28 after the second dose. V was cut back by 3 bases and J by 13 bases, leaving a gap of 16 bases between them. The CDR3 numbers 13 residues from cysteine through phenylalanine. Of the read, only the CDR3 DNA is kept; its 39 bases are in frame from base 1. From the germline V gene, CDR1 is LGHNA and CDR2 is YSLEER. Here is what the overall study found, with its caveats: Participants were mostly white British, with more females than males. The authors suggested clonal diversity may have been underestimated. A significant rise in spike-specific TCR breadth and depth was observed after two AZD1222 doses relative to day 0 and relative to MenACWY recipients. The whole spike protein was spanned by vaccine-associated CD4 TCRs, and dominant responses were seen in regions 160-218 and 743-854. Because no day 14 peak-response samples were available, repertoires were characterized only after the peak T cell response. Only six or seven AZD1222 recipients were SARS-CoV-2 seropositive at baseline, limiting conclusions about previously exposed vaccinees. Reportedly, close to half of the unique spike-specific TCRs recognized epitopes lying outside the regions that are mutated in the B.1.351 and B.1.1.7 variants. In the small 56-69-year group, the increase in depth fell short of significance, most likely because of low power.

A remark on this clone: Its recognized antigen is unknown. Within one base of it there is no much larger clone, and no base qualities were kept.

Sequenced material: peripheral blood, taken on day 0 of MenACWY control vaccination. The clonotype originates from an adult in good health. In this chain, TRBV4-3 is recombined with TRBJ2-1, with a tentative D gene TRBD1 over 6 matching bases. The nucleotide sequence is given as TGCGCCAGCAGCCACGGGCAGGGGAGAAGTCAGTTCTTC. Translated, this gives CASSHGQGRSQFF.